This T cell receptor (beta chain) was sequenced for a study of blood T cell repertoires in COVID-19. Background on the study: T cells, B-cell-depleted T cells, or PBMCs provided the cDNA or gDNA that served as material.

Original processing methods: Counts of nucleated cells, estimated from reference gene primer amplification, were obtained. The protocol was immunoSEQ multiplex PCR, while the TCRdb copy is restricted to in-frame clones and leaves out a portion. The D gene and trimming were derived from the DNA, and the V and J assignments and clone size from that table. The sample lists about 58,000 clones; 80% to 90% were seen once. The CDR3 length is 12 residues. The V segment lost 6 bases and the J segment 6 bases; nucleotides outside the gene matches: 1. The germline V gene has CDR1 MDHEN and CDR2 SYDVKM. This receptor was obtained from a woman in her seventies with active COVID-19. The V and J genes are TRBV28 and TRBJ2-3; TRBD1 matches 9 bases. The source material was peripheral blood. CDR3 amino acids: CASRTGGDTQYF. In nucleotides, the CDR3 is TGTGCCAGCAGGACAGGGGGGGATACGCAGTATTTT. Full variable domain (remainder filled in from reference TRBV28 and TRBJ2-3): DVKVTQSSRYLVKRTGEKVFLECVQDMDHENMFWYRQDPGLGLRLIYFSYDVKMKEKGDIPEGYSVSREKKERFSLILESASTNQTSMYLCASRTGGDTQYFGPGTRLTVL.